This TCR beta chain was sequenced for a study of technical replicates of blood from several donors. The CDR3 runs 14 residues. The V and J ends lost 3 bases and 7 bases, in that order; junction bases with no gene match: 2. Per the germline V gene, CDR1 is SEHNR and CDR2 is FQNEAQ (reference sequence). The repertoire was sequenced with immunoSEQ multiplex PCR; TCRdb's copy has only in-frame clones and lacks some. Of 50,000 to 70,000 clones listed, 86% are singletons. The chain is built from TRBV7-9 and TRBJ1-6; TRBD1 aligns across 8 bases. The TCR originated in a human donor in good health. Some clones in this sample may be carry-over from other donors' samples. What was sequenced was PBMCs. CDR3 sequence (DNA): TGTGCCAGCAGCTTCCGACAGGGGAATTCACCCCTCCACTTT. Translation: CASSFRQGNSPLHF.